Listed below are T cell receptor beta chains from one sample, sequenced in a study of T cell changes during pregnancy in multiple sclerosis. Here immunoSEQ multiplex PCR was the method, and the copy in TCRdb shows in-frame clones only, minus some. The data contain 90,000 or so clones, approximately 89% of them singletons. The sample consisted of peripheral blood, taken in the first trimester of pregnancy. These receptors were obtained from a female donor in good health, enrolled as a control in a pregnancy study. The CDR3 runs from the conserved cysteine through the conserved F or W. The D gene is left open where the match is weak. Rows may omit the clone size; those that give it use once, few, many or a size class.

TRBV27,TRBD1,NA,TRBJ1-2,CASSLYGDRESGYTF,TGTGCCAGCAGCCTCTACGGGGACAGAGAATCTGGCTACACCTTC
TRBV6-6,TRBD2,NA,TRBJ2-7,CASSSRGGFDEQYF,TGTGCCAGCAGTTCTCGGGGGGGCTTCGACGAGCAGTACTTC
TRBV7-3,NA,once,TRBJ2-5,CASSFGGQETQYF,TGTGCCAGCAGCTTCGGGGGTCAAGAGACCCAGTACTTC
TRBV5-6,NA,NA,TRBJ1-4,CASSLTYNEKLFF,TGTGCCAGCAGCTTGACATACAATGAAAAACTGTTTTTT
TRBV15,TRBD1,NA,TRBJ2-1,CATSRRTGANEQFF,TGTGCCACCAGCAGGAGGACAGGGGCGAATGAGCAGTTCTTC
TRBV7-2,NA,NA,TRBJ2-5,CASSLAGGQETQYF,TGTGCCAGCAGCTTAGCGGGGGGACAAGAGACCCAGTACTTC
TRBV2,TRBD2,NA,TRBJ2-7,CASVAGGGSEQYF,TGTGCCAGCGTGGCAGGCGGGGGTTCCGAGCAGTACTTC
TRBV19,TRBD1,NA,TRBJ1-1,CATRGDRGVAFF,TGTGCCACTAGGGGGGACAGGGGGGTGGCTTTCTTT
TRBV10-3,NA,few,TRBJ2-2,CAISDGGDTGELFF,TGTGCCATCAGTGACGGGGGAGACACCGGGGAGCTGTTTTTT
TRBV29-1,NA,NA,TRBJ1-1,CSVGTDLNTEAFF,TGCAGCGTTGGGACAGACCTGAACACTGAAGCTTTCTTT
TRBV30,NA,NA,TRBJ1-5,CAWRDSSNQPQHF,TGTGCCTGGAGGGACAGTAGCAATCAGCCCCAGCATTTT
TRBV7-2,TRBD2,once,TRBJ2-3,CASLAGTDTQYF,TGTGCCAGCCTAGCGGGGACAGATACGCAGTATTTT
TRBV25-1,NA,once,TRBJ1-1,CASGGGASNTEAFF,TGTGCCAGTGGAGGGGGGGCATCGAACACTGAAGCTTTCTTT
TRBV2,NA,NA,TRBJ1-1,CASSGRNTEAFF,TGTGCCAGCAGTGGGAGGAACACTGAAGCTTTCTTT
TRBV2,TRBD1,few,TRBJ1-1,CASSSDRVVGNTEAFF,TGTGCCAGCAGTTCTGACAGGGTCGTAGGGAACACTGAAGCTTTCTTT
TRBV29-1,NA,NA,TRBJ1-2,CSAGENNYGYTF,TGCAGCGCTGGGGAGAATAACTATGGCTACACCTTC
TRBV27,NA,NA,TRBJ1-5,CASSSRQELNQPQHF,TGTGCCAGCAGTTCTCGACAGGAGCTCAATCAGCCCCAGCATTTT
TRBV7-3,TRBD1,NA,TRBJ2-6,CASSSTGSGANVLTF,TGTGCCAGCAGCTCGACAGGGTCTGGGGCCAACGTCCTGACTTTC
TRBV7-9,NA,NA,TRBJ1-2,CASSPPGNYGYTF,TGTGCCAGCAGCCCTCCGGGGAACTATGGCTACACCTTC
TRBV29-1,NA,NA,TRBJ2-3,CSVDPRGTDTQYF,TGCAGCGTTGACCCGCGGGGCACAGATACGCAGTATTTT
TRBV18,NA,NA,TRBJ2-3,CASSPGGSTNTDTQYF,TGTGCCAGCTCACCGGGGGGATCCACGAACACAGATACGCAGTATTTT
TRBV7-3,TRBD1,NA,TRBJ1-1,CASSLLQGATAFF,TGTGCCAGCAGCCTCCTACAGGGGGCGACGGCTTTCTTT
TRBV9,TRBD1,NA,TRBJ2-2,CASRGGTGVSGELFF,TGTGCCAGCAGGGGTGGGACAGGGGTTTCCGGGGAGCTGTTTTTT
TRBV2,TRBD1,NA,TRBJ1-6,CASSPRDSPSPLHF,TGTGCCAGCAGTCCTCGGGACAGCCCTTCACCCCTCCACTTT
TRBV19,TRBD1,NA,TRBJ1-1,CASSITGDTEAFF,TGTGCCAGTAGTATAACAGGGGACACTGAAGCTTTCTTT
TRBV15,TRBD1,NA,TRBJ1-2,CATSRVAVGQGPKGYTF,TGTGCCACCAGCAGAGTAGCGGTTGGACAGGGTCCGAAGGGCTACACCTTC
TRBV9,NA,NA,TRBJ1-6,CASSVDSRNGADSPLHF,TGTGCCAGCAGCGTAGATTCCCGGAACGGAGCGGATTCACCCCTCCACTTT
TRBV5-1,NA,NA,TRBJ1-1,CASSQGQYEAFF,TGCGCCAGCAGCCAAGGACAGTATGAAGCTTTCTTT
TRBV5-5,NA,NA,TRBJ1-2,CASSPPSSGGYTF,TGTGCCAGCAGCCCCCCCTCCTCGGGGGGCTACACCTTC
TRBV25-1,NA,NA,TRBJ2-1,CASSDNQGPGYNEQFF,TGTGCCAGCAGTGACAACCAGGGGCCGGGTTACAATGAGCAGTTCTTC
TRBV9,TRBD2,NA,TRBJ2-3,CASSVGNSGMIDTQYF,TGTGCCAGCAGCGTAGGGAATAGCGGGATGATTGATACGCAGTATTTT
TRBV5-1,TRBD1,once,TRBJ1-1,CASSGRGSEAFF,TGCGCCAGCAGCGGCAGGGGGAGCGAAGCTTTCTTT